The T cell receptor (beta chain) described here comes from a study of vaccination effects on CD4 cells after COVID-19. Overall study: Vaccination of participants consisted of two doses of either the BNT162b2 or mRNA-1273 vaccine.

Details on this clone: Antigen unknown.

Antigen-specific CD4+ T cells were expanded with viral peptide pools in the ViraFEST assay before sequencing. Isolating CD4+ T cells followed approximately 11 days of culture. People in the vaccine group had not been infected with SARS-CoV-2 before, and their nucleocapsid antibodies were negative. Cultures had half their medium replaced with IL-2 medium on days 3 and 7. Study observations and caveats: Healthy vaccinees' vaccine-induced clones included only 1 of 255 that recognized common cold coronaviruses. In the late period after vaccination, infection- and vaccine-induced clones contracted markedly.

Clones were read by immunoSEQ multiplex PCR, and TCRdb kept only the in-frame ones, dropping some. The sample lists tens of thousands of clones, just under 75% seen once, with 3% to 4% in the top ten. This CDR3 spans 12 amino acids. V gave up 8 bases and J gave up 2 bases, with 9 bases separating them. The V gene's germline CDR1 is MNHEY and CDR2 SVGAGI. This clonotype originated in a human donor who received a COVID-19 vaccine. Sequenced material: CD4+ T cells from PBMCs cultured with SARS-CoV-2 spike peptides, taken before COVID-19 vaccination. The chain links TRBV6-5 to TRBJ2-5; possible D gene TRBD1, 5 bases. CDR3 residues: CASWGLQETQYF. DNA for the CDR3: TGTGCCAGCTGGGGCCTACAAGAGACCCAGTACTTC.